This T cell receptor (beta chain) was captured in a study of CD8 T cells in ankylosing spondylitis. Study-wide results and caveats: Within ankylosing spondylitis blood, a TCR beta motif made up of seven to nine highly homologous variants appeared to be characteristic. Disease-associated clones were reportedly significantly overrepresented in matched ankylosing spondylitis synovial fluid. Disease-associated clonotypes exhibited CD8+ identity and were relatively infrequent in peripheral blood. Reports of some motif variants in reactive arthritis synovial fluid and blood predate this one.

This clonotype was recorded a few times. The antigen is undetermined. Quantitative 5'-RACE was performed with molecular barcodes, and it yielded the TCR beta libraries. From the 5' RACE reads, TCRdb called clonotypes with MiXCR, one entry per CDR3 protein. The sample includes fewer than 250,000 distinct CDR3 sequences, about 16% of them seen just once. The length of the CDR3 is 13 residues. V was clipped by 6 bases and J by 5 bases; unmatched bases: 6. What was sequenced was blood, either unsorted or a sorted T cell fraction (not recorded which). V gene TRBV12-3 or TRBV12-4 combines with J gene TRBJ2-7, with TRBD2 matching 8 bases. The TCR comes from a male donor with ankylosing spondylitis. CDR3 sequence reads: CASSHLLADEQYF. The CDR3 nucleotides are TGTGCCAGCAGCCACCTACTAGCGGACGAGCAGTACTTC.